The next 9 T cell receptor beta chains were all read from a single sample in a study of T cells in Graves' hyperthyroidism and ophthalmopathy. What was amplified from RNA transcripts were TCR beta CDR3 regions. Using the HTBI primer set, a first-round RT-PCR was run on the TCR CDR3. In TCRdb, the multiplex PCR reads were re-called with MiXCR into one record per CDR3 protein. The data show about 420,000 distinct CDR3 sequences, with around 14% seen just once and roughly 7.7% held by the top ten. Input material: blood. The source is a woman between 18 and 30 years old with Graves' hyperthyroidism.

V is TRBV25-1 and J is TRBJ2-2, with a tentative D call TRBD2 (5 bases). Germline V gene lookup returns CDR1 MGHDK and CDR2 SYGVNS. The CDR3 runs 14 residues. V lost 1 base, J lost 6 bases, and 9 bases lay in between. The CDR3 spells CASSESLAAGELFF. For the CDR3, the DNA is TGTGCCAGCAGTGAATCGCTAGCTGCCGGGGAGCTGTTTTTT.

This clonotype was found a few times. This chain connects TRBV30 to TRBJ1-2; perhaps TRBD1 as D (5 bases). V lost 8 bases to trimming and J lost 5 bases, with 18 bases between them. Per germline, CDR1 GTSNPN and CDR2 SVGIG (reference sequence). This CDR3 comprises 13 residues. The CDR3 spells CALRRGVEYGYTF. CDR3 nucleotides: TGTGCCCTACGAAGAGGGGTTGAGTATGGCTACACCTTC.

This clonotype was counted many times. V is TRBV11-3 and J is TRBJ2-1; D may be TRBD1 or TRBD2 (5 bases each). Germline CDR1 and CDR2: SGHNT and YENEEA. V lost 5 bases, J lost 8 bases, and 19 bases lay in between. The CDR3 covers 15 residues. The chain's CDR3 is CASSPVGTAWDEQFF. The CDR3 coding sequence is TGTGCCAGCAGCCCCGTAGGGACGGCATGGGATGAGCAGTTCTTC.

In this sample, this clonotype turned up many times. This rearrangement joins TRBV12-3 or TRBV12-4 to TRBJ2-1, with D tentatively TRBD2 (6 bases). Deletions cut 1 base from V and 5 bases from J, with 18 bases between. The CDR3 runs to 17 residues. CDR3 in DNA: TGTGCCAGCAGTTTAGAAATCCGCCTAGCGTACCACAATGAGCAGTTCTTC. Its protein product is CASSLEIRLAYHNEQFF.

In its sample, this clonotype was seen once. V is TRBV13 and J is TRBJ2-1; D not resolved. Germline CDR1 reads PRHDT; CDR2 reads FYEKMQ (reference sequence). This CDR3 contains 16 residues. V lost 4 bases and J 2 bases, leaving 15 bases between the germline ends. CDR3 region: CASSSPRSGPYNEQFF. The DNA for the CDR3 is TGTGCCAGCAGCTCCCCCCGTAGTGGCCCCTACAATGAGCAGTTCTTC.

Ten or more counts support this clonotype. This chain joins TRBV20-1 and TRBJ1-2, with TRBD1 matching 8 bases. The length of the CDR3 is 14 residues. V shed 1 base, J shed 3 bases, and the junction held 4 bases outside the gene matches. Per the germline V gene, CDR1 is DFQATT and CDR2 is SNEGSKA (reference sequence). CDR3 sequence: CSARAGGADYGYTF. DNA of the CDR3: TGCAGTGCTAGAGCAGGGGGCGCTGACTATGGCTACACCTTC.

This clonotype was seen a few times. Germline and junction disagree at one end, which may indicate a read error. The chain employs TRBV4-1 and TRBJ2-5, with D unclear. The CDR3 sequence is 13 residues long. Looked up from germline, CDR1 is MGHRA and CDR2 is YSYEKL. CDR3 sequence: CASSVTVQGTQYF. In DNA form, the CDR3 reads TGCGCCAGCAGTGTGACGGTTCAAGGGACCCAGTACTTC.

This clonotype was seen at least ten times. This chain uses TRBV30 with TRBJ1-4, with 7 bases identical to TRBD1. The germline V gene has CDR1 GTSNPN and CDR2 SVGIG (reference sequence). With V trimmed by 5 bases and J by 7 bases, 4 bases remained unmatched. This CDR3 spans 12 amino acids. CDR3: CAWGQGGEKLFF. Here the CDR3 DNA reads TGTGCCTGGGGGCAGGGGGGTGAAAAACTGTTTTTT.

This chain joins TRBV4-2 and TRBJ2-4; 13 nucleotides agree with TRBD2. V gave up 4 bases and J gave up 8 bases; unmatched junction bases: 11. The length of the CDR3 is 17 residues. Germline V CDR1 and CDR2: LGHNA, YNFKEQ. This chain's CDR3 is CASSPDGLAGALDIQYF. CDR3 sequence (DNA): TGTGCCAGCAGCCCTGACGGACTAGCGGGGGCTCTTGACATTCAGTACTTC.